This T cell receptor (beta chain) was profiled in a study of early T cells in non-severe SARS-CoV-2 infection (dated by TCRdb to the early 2020s). Broadly, across the study: Bulk RNA from unsorted whole blood was used for TCR sequencing, so alpha and beta chains could not be paired. Study-wide conclusions, independent of this receptor: VDJdb matching was skewed toward anti-spike CD8 responses and likely underestimated virus-specific expansions by missing private and CD4 specificities.

In the case of this clonotype: This receptor's antigen is unknown. No much larger clone is present one base from it, and per-base qualities are unavailable.

This was a case-control study nested in a cohort of healthcare workers in London, UK, who had nasopharyngeal swab PCR tests and blood samples taken every week. Between 23 and 31 March 2020, the week of the UK lockdown, healthcare workers were enrolled and then followed up weekly for as long as 16 weeks. Receptor libraries were prepared by 5' RACE. TCRdb records NextSeq 500 as the sequencer. The TCR library protocol attached unique molecular identifiers to individual cDNA molecules to correct for sequencing error and PCR bias. TCR alpha and beta chains were both sequenced, and the abundances of alpha and beta sequences in each sample were closely correlated with each other. As for the authors' bioinformatics: V gene, J gene and CDR3 annotation of TCR sequences was performed with Decombinator V4. Expanded TCRs were defined as changing significantly between any two time points under a Poisson model with p below 0.0001. TCR abundances were normalised to the total number of TCRs sequenced per sample and expressed as counts per million. MAIT TCRs were defined by TRAV1-2 paired with TRAJ12, TRAJ20 or TRAJ33, and iNKT TCRs by TRAV10 paired with TRAJ18. A search of VDJdb, accessed on 1 November 2021, was run for TCRs annotated to CMV, EBV and SARS-CoV-2, with TCRs annotated for multiple antigens excluded. TCRdb handled the public reads itself, with Q25 trimming in fastp and clone calling in MiXCR, and kept productive beta chains. When rows share a CDR3 protein, they turn into one entry using the most common DNA and genes. The V and J calls were not made by the authors but by TCRdb's processing. Here the sample has more than 50,000 distinct CDR3 sequences; over 5% occur a single time. The ten largest account for approximately 6.3% of the sample.

Based on the germline V gene, the CDR1 and CDR2 sequences are MNHEY and SVGAGI. Its CDR3 holds 14 amino acids, cysteine through phenylalanine. Only CDR3 DNA remains: 42 bases, in frame from the first base. Trimming leaves V shorter by 4 bases and J shorter by 6 bases, with the junction holding 9 bases beyond the gene matches. The sequenced material came from whole blood. The chain is made from TRBV6-5 and TRBJ2-7; 7 bases in between match TRBD1. The sequence came from an adult who was a healthcare worker with PCR-confirmed SARS-CoV-2 infection or an uninfected control (not recorded which). In nucleotides, the sequence is TGTGCCAGCAGTTGGGACAGCCGAGGACTCGAGCAGTACTTC. Protein translation: CASSWDSRGLEQYF.